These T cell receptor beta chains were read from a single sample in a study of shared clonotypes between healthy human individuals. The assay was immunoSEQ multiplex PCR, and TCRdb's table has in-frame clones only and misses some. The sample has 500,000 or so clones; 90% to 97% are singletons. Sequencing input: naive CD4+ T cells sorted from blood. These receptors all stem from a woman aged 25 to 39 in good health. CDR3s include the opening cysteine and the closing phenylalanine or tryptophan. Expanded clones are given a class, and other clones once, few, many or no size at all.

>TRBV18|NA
CASSPIHPAEGYEQYF
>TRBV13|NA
CASSLGPTIQETQYF
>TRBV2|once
CAIGLAGGAGNEQFF
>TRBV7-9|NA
CASSPTQGLIGTDTQYF
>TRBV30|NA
CAWSVIRETQYF
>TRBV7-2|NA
CASSPRGVNTGELFF
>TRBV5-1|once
CASSLAGLGSSYNEQFF
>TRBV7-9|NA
CASSDGIRSYEQYF
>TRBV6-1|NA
CASSESWRSEYEQYF
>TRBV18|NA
CASSPGTGINNEQFF
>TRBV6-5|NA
CASSYAIHYEQYF
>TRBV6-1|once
CASSVGHQETQYF
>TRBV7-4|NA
CASSSRQLPDGELFF
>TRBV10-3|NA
CAINAGTNRGNYEQYF
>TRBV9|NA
CASSVAPLGGEQFF
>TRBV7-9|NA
CASTSAGGETQYF
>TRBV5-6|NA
CASSLGQEPDTQYF
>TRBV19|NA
CASSPVADGYNEQFF
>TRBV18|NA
CAATGATPAGELFF
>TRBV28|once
CASSLPGEGNQPQHF
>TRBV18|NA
CASSPGTTNYEQYF
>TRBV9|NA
CASSVASPQNTGELFF
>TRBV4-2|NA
CASSQESGELTEAFF
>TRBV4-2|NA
CASSQVEGTEAFF
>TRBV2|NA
CASSEQGKRTSGRAAYEQYF
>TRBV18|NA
CASSPLRTSGSTADTQYF
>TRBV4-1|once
CASSQPLTRSGGYTF
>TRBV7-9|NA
CASSLGGSGAWDEQFF
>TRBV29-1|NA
CSVETGSSYEQYF
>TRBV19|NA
CASRKAGTGGSSGANVLTF
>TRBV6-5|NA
CASGNEAGNTIYF
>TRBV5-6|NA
CASSLSGTVNQPQHF
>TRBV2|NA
CASSVQTPKNTGELFF
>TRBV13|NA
CASSLTSGRPRSGELFF
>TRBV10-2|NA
CASSESAHNEKLFF
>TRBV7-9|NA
CASSSNIQETQYF
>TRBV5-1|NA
CASSLAGAVSSYEQYF
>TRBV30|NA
CAWKGQGLAKNIQYF
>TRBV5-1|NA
CASSDYLGLAANTGELFF
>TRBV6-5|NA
CASSYEGAMDNEQFF
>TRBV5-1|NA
CASSPEGGTGAFF
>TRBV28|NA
CASKSPAGQGYEQYF
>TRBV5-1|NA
CASSLVGQDSYEQYF
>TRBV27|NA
CASSLTGTGPYEQYF
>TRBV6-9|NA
CASSTQGTYNEQFF
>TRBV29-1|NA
CSVDIGGGYGYTF
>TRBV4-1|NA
CASSRPGRSVEQYF
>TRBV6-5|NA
CASSHQGGVTDTQYF
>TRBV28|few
CASSPFGGEWEQYF
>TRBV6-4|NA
CASSEGGLFNEQFF
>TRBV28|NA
CASSLEDTYSNQPQHF